One and the same sample provided the 24 T cell receptor beta chains below, sequenced in a study of blood T cells in healthy people across ages. Primed by a sample-barcoded 5' primer and a J-beta primer mix, a second PCR proceeded for roughly 6 to 12 cycles. TCRdb reprocessed the 5' RACE reads with MiXCR, giving one entry per CDR3 protein. The table has roughly 800,000 distinct CDR3 sequences, roughly 60% seen once. The source material was blood. Receptors originate from a man aged 30 to 45 in good health.

J is TRBJ1-2 and V is TRBV3-1, with a possible D match to TRBD1 (5 bases). Trimming cost V 3 bases and J 4 bases, with 27 bases left between them. The CDR3 has 19 amino acids. The germline V gene has CDR1 LGHDT and CDR2 YNNKEL (reference sequence). The CDR3 nucleotides read TGTGCCAGCAGCCAGAATGTACCTGGGCACCGGGGCTACAGCTATGGCTACACCTTC. This translates into CASSQNVPGHRGYSYGYTF.

V gene TRBV28 combines with J gene TRBJ2-7, with D possibly TRBD1 on 5 matching bases. Trimming pared 9 bases from V and 0 bases from J, leaving 15 bases between. Per the germline V gene, CDR1 is MDHEN and CDR2 is SYDVKM. The CDR3 loop spans 14 amino acids. DNA of the CDR3: TGTGCCAGTGAAGACAGCAGGAGCTCCTACGAGCAGTACTTC. It encodes CASEDSRSSYEQYF.

The chain links TRBV20-1 to TRBJ2-3, with 7 bases aligning to TRBD2. V gave up 3 bases and J gave up 1 base; unmatched junction bases: 13. The CDR3 extends over 17 amino acids. Germline lookup yields CDR1 DFQATT and CDR2 SNEGSKA (reference sequence). The CDR3 DNA reads as TGCAGTGCTAGGGGGAGGGGACTAACAGTCGGCACAGATACGCAGTATTTT. Protein: CSARGRGLTVGTDTQYF.

This clonotype came up many times. The chain uses TRBV3-1 and TRBJ2-6, with D perhaps matching TRBD2 (5 bases). The germline V gene encodes CDR1 LGHDT and CDR2 YNNKEL (reference sequence). This CDR3 contains 17 residues. Trimming took 3 bases from V and 0 from J, leaving 12 bases between them. This CDR3 is CASSQNSGSSGANVLTF. In DNA form, the CDR3 reads TGTGCCAGCAGCCAGAACAGTGGGAGCTCTGGGGCCAACGTCCTGACTTTC.

The CDR3 protein is CSVFERRQGPMNTEAFF. The CDR3 region has the DNA TGCAGCGTTTTCGAGCGCCGACAGGGGCCCATGAACACTGAAGCTTTCTTT. V and J are TRBV29-1 and TRBJ1-1; 8 nucleotides line up with TRBD1. This CDR3 comprises 17 residues. The germline gives CDR1 SQVTM, CDR2 ANQGSEA. With 5 bases clipped from V and 0 bases from J, the junction kept 14 bases outside the gene matches.

The genes are TRBV20-1 and TRBJ2-4; 7 bases map to TRBD1. Trimming removed 6 bases from V and 3 bases from J; junction bases left unmatched: 11. This CDR3 has 15 amino acids. Germline loops: CDR1 DFQATT, CDR2 SNEGSKA (reference sequence). The CDR3 region is CSAQQGRVGKNIQYF. The CDR3 DNA reads as TGCAGTGCACAACAGGGGAGAGTGGGCAAAAACATTCAGTACTTC.

The chain couples TRBV5-5 to TRBJ2-7; D remains unclear. The CDR3 runs 14 residues. The germline V gene has CDR1 SGHKS and CDR2 YYEKEE (reference sequence). Trimming removed 0 bases at V and 0 bases at J, with 7 bases between. CDR3 in amino acids: CASSLGRFSYEQYF. In nucleotides, the CDR3 is TGTGCCAGCAGCTTGGGGAGATTCTCCTACGAGCAGTACTTC.

This sequence joins TRBV27 and TRBJ1-6, with D maybe TRBD1 (5 bases). V was clipped by 2 bases and J by 6 bases, with 14 bases between them. CDR1 and CDR2 (germline): MNHEY, SMNVEV (reference sequence). The CDR3 sequence is 16 residues long. The CDR3 loop reads CASSLGHTPVNSPLHF. The CDR3 nucleotides are TGTGCCAGCAGTTTAGGACACACGCCCGTTAATTCACCCCTCCACTTT.

This chain joins TRBV6-6 and TRBJ2-7, with 7 nucleotides matching TRBD1. Germline-derived CDR1 and CDR2 are MNHNY and SVGAGI (reference sequence). J lost 2 bases, V lost 5 bases, and 9 bases had no gene match. CDR3 length: 15 residues. The CDR3 reads CASSLTRDRAYEQYF. CDR3 in DNA: TGTGCCAGCAGTCTTACCCGGGACAGAGCCTACGAGCAGTACTTC.

This clonotype has more than one count but fewer than ten. The chain recombines TRBV7-2 with TRBJ2-7; 13 bases fit TRBD2. The CDR3 consists of 15 residues. CDR1 is SGHTA and CDR2 is FQGNSA in the germline V gene. V dropped 5 bases and J dropped 11; count of bases not matched to a gene: 12. The CDR3: CASSEGLAGARGEYF. The CDR3 coding sequence is TGTGCCAGCAGCGAAGGACTAGCGGGAGCCCGCGGGGAGTACTTC.

Many counts were recorded for this clonotype. The chain links TRBV27 to TRBJ1-5; D may be TRBD1 (6 bases). V lost 6 bases, J lost 2 bases, and 14 bases lay in between. The CDR3 is 15 residues long. The germline CDR1 and CDR2 sequences are MNHEY and SMNVEV (reference sequence). DNA of the CDR3: TGTGCCAGCAGAGTACAGGGCGCTGGCAATCAGCCCCAGCATTTT. Amino acids: CASRVQGAGNQPQHF.

This clonotype was seen a handful of times. The chain's CDR3 is CASSLENNYGYTF. CDR3 DNA sequence: TGTGCCAGCAGTTTAGAGAACAACTATGGCTACACCTTC. J is TRBJ1-2 and V is TRBV12-3 or TRBV12-4; no definite D call. The V end was cut by 1 base, the J end by 2 bases, with 5 bases between. The CDR3 length is 13 residues.

The gene calls are TRBV20-1 and TRBJ2-1, with 10 bases aligning to TRBD2. The V gene end was trimmed by 1 base and the J gene end by 7 bases; junction bases not matched to a gene: 16. CDR1 and CDR2 from the germline V gene are DFQATT and SNEGSKA (reference sequence). This CDR3 is built from 18 residues. The CDR3 region is CSARADFIAGGMGNEQFF. The CDR3 coding sequence is TGCAGTGCTAGAGCAGACTTCATAGCGGGAGGCATGGGTAATGAGCAGTTCTTC.

In this sample, this clonotype turned up a few times. CDR3 coding DNA: TGCAGTGCTCCCCAGGGGGGATCCTACGAGCAGTACTTC. Amino acid sequence: CSAPQGGSYEQYF. The rearrangement uses TRBV20-1 and TRBJ2-7; TRBD1 might be the D (7 bases). Germline-derived CDR1 and CDR2 are DFQATT and SNEGSKA (reference sequence). V was shortened by 5 bases and J by 1 base, with 12 bases between the two germline ends. There are 13 residues in the CDR3.

The rearrangement uses TRBV20-1 and TRBJ2-5; no clear D gene. The V end was cut by 6 bases, the J end by 0 bases, with 14 bases between. This CDR3 region has 14 residues. Germline lookup yields CDR1 DFQATT and CDR2 SNEGSKA (reference sequence). CDR3 in amino acids: CSARRLGYQETQYF. The CDR3 DNA follows: TGCAGTGCGAGAAGGTTAGGGTACCAAGAGACCCAGTACTTC.

The chain has TRBV5-1 and TRBJ2-5; possible D gene TRBD1, 9 bases. From germline, CDR1 is SGHRS and CDR2 YFSETQ. The V gene lost 3 bases and the J gene lost 2 bases, with 14 bases spanning the gap. The CDR3 extends over 15 amino acids. The CDR3 here is CASSSGGTGQETQYF. In DNA, the CDR3 is TGCGCCAGCAGCTCGGGAGGGACAGGGCAAGAGACCCAGTACTTC.

This clonotype appeared a few times. The chain joins TRBV5-5 to TRBJ2-1, with TRBD1 matching over 7 bases. The V and J ends lost 0 bases and 1 base, in that order; junction bases with no gene match: 4. The CDR3 loop spans 16 amino acids. Per the germline V gene, CDR1 is SGHKS and CDR2 is YYEKEE (reference sequence). The CDR3 spells CASSLAPGGSYNEQFF. Written as DNA, the CDR3 is TGTGCCAGCAGCTTGGCCCCAGGGGGATCCTACAATGAGCAGTTCTTC.

This clonotype was picked up a small number of times. The genes are TRBV3-1 and TRBJ1-1, with D possibly being TRBD1 (6 bases). The CDR3 is made up of 15 amino acids. CDR1 is LGHDT and CDR2 is YNNKEL in the germline V gene (reference sequence). V lost 1 base to trimming and J lost 7 bases, with 16 bases between them. The CDR3 DNA sequence: TGTGCCAGCAGCCAAGTGGGCAGGGGTCGGGATGAAGCTTTCTTT. Translating it yields CASSQVGRGRDEAFF.

The genes are TRBV20-1 and TRBJ1-5, with TRBD1 identical over 7 bases. There are 16 residues in the CDR3. The junction had 11 bases not matched to a gene; V was cut back by 6 bases and J by 0 bases. Germline CDR1 is DFQATT and CDR2 is SNEGSKA (reference sequence). The CDR3 nucleotides are TGCAGTGCCATGGGACAGCCGGATATTAGCAATCAGCCCCAGCATTTT. Translation gives CSAMGQPDISNQPQHF.

This clonotype was counted between two and nine times. The chain couples TRBV7-3 to TRBJ2-2; D ambiguous. Trimming left V 5 bases short and J 1 base short, with 8 bases between. The CDR3 length is 14 residues. CDR1 and CDR2 from the germline V gene are SGHTA and FQGTGA. The CDR3 sequence is CASSPSGNTGELFF. CDR3 nucleotides: TGTGCCAGCAGCCCCTCTGGGAACACCGGGGAGCTGTTTTTT.

This clonotype was counted many times. The V call is TRBV5-1, the J call TRBJ1-1, with no clear D. Trimming stripped 0 bases from V and 3 bases from J, with 0 bases between. The CDR3 is 11 amino acids. The germline V gene encodes CDR1 SGHRS and CDR2 YFSETQ. The CDR3 loop is CASSLDTEAFF. The DNA for the CDR3 is TGCGCCAGCAGCTTGGACACTGAAGCTTTCTTT.

The chain has TRBV24-1 and TRBJ2-4, with D maybe TRBD2 (6 bases). CDR3 length: 13 amino acids. V lost 10 bases and J lost 0, with 9 bases in between. CDR1 KGHDR and CDR2 SFDVKD come from the germline V gene. CDR3 DNA sequence: TGTGCCACGAGGAGGGGAGCCAAAAACATTCAGTACTTC. Its translation is CATRRGAKNIQYF.

This rearrangement joins TRBV7-2 to TRBJ2-3; a possible D gene is TRBD2 (7 bases). CDR1 and CDR2 from the germline V gene are SGHTA and FQGNSA. Trimming cost V 0 bases and J 5 bases, with 18 bases left between them. The CDR3 contains 17 residues. The CDR3 reads CASSLAGGGSSQDTQYF. CDR3 DNA: TGTGCCAGCAGCTTAGCGGGGGGGGGCTCTTCCCAAGATACGCAGTATTTT.

This clonotype was seen more than once but under ten times. V usage is TRBV20-1 and J usage is TRBJ2-1; D possibly corresponds to TRBD1 (6 bases). The CDR3 runs 14 residues. The germline V gene encodes CDR1 DFQATT and CDR2 SNEGSKA (reference sequence). Trimming took 5 bases from V and 3 from J, leaving 14 bases between them. For the CDR3, the DNA is TGCAGTGCTGGGACAACTCGGCGCTACAATGAGCAGTTCTTC. Amino acid sequence: CSAGTTRRYNEQFF.